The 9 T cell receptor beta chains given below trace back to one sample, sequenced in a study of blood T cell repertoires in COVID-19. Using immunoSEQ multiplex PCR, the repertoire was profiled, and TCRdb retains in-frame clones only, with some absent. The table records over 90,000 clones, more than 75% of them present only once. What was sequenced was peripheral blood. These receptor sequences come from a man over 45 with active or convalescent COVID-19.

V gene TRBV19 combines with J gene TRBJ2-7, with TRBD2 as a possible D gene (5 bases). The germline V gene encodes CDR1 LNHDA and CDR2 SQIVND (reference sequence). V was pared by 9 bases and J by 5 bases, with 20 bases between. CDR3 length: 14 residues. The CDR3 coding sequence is TGTGCCAGCAGCTACGGGGTAGCTTCCGACGAGCAGTACTTC. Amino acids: CASSYGVASDEQYF.

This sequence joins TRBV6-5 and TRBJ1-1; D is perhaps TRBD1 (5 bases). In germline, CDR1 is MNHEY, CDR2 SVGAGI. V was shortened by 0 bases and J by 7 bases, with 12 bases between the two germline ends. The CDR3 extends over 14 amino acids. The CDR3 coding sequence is TGTGCCAGCAGTTACTCAAGGGGTTTCGGTGAAGCTTTCTTT. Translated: CASSYSRGFGEAFF.

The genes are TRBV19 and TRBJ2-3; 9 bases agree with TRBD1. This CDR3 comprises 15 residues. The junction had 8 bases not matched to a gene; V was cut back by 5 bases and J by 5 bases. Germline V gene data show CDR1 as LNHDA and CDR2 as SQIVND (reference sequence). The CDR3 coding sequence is TGTGCCAGTAGTGAGAGACAGGGGGGGGGAGATACGCAGTATTTT. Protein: CASSERQGGGDTQYF.

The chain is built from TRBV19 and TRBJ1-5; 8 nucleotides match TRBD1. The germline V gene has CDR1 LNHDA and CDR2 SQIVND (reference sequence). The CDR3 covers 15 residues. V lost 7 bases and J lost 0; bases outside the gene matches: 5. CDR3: CASKGDRGSNQPQHF. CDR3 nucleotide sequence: TGTGCCAGTAAGGGTGACAGGGGTAGCAATCAGCCCCAGCATTTT.

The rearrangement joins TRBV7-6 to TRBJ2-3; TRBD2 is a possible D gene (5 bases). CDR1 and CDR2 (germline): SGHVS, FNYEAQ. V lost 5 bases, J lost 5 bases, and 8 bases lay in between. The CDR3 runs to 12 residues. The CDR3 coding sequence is TGTGCCAGCAGCACGAGGGTAGATACGCAGTATTTT. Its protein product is CASSTRVDTQYF.

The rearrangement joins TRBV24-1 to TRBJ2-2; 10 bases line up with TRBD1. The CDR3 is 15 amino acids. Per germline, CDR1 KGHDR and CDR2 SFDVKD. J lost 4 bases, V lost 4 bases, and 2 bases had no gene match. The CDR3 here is CATSEDRGRTGELFF. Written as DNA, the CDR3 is TGTGCCACCAGTGAAGACAGGGGGCGCACCGGGGAGCTGTTTTTT.

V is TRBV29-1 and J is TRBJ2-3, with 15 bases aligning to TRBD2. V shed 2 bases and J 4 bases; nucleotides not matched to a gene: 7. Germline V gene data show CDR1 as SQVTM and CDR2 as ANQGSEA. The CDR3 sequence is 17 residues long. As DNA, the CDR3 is TGCAGCGTTGAAAGGACTAGCGGGGGGGTTGGCGCAGATACGCAGTATTTT. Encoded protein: CSVERTSGGVGADTQYF.

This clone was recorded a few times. The CDR3 bases are TGCGCCAGCAGCCCTTCCCAGGGTTACACTGAAGCTTTCTTT. Its translation: CASSPSQGYTEAFF. J is TRBJ1-1 and V is TRBV4-1; D possibly corresponds to TRBD1 (5 bases). CDR1 is MGHRA and CDR2 is YSYEKL in the germline V gene. The CDR3 consists of 14 residues. V was cut by 4 bases and J by 3 bases, with 12 bases left in between.

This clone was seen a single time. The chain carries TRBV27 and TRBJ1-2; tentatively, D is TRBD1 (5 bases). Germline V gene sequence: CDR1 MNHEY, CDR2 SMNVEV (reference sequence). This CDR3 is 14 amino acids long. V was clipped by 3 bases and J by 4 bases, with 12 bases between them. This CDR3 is CASSLGEGLYGYTF. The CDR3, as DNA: TGTGCCAGCAGTTTGGGGGAGGGCCTCTATGGCTACACCTTC.